The entry below gives a single T cell receptor beta chain sequence along with its context. These data come from a study of blood T cell repertoires in COVID-19. Produced via immunoSEQ multiplex PCR; TCRdb's table is partial and in-frame only. The sample yields roughly 340,000 clones, around 90% seen once. Trimming removed 0 bases from V and 11 bases from J, with 27 bases in between. CDR3 length equals 18 residues. Germline CDR1 is LGHNA and CDR2 is YSLEER. The TCR was taken from a young woman who had recovered from COVID-19. The chain joins TRBV4-3 to TRBJ2-3; D might be TRBD2 (6 bases). Specimen: peripheral blood. CDR3 protein: CASSQELGAISPGVKQYF. The CDR3 nucleotides are TGCGCCAGCAGCCAAGAATTAGGGGCTATTTCGCCGGGAGTTAAGCAGTATTTT.